This TCR beta chain comes out of a study of OX40 agonist ivuxolimab in advanced cancers. Overall study: Intravenous ivuxolimab was administered to patients every 2 weeks at 0.01 to 10 mg/kg.

Clones were read by immunoSEQ multiplex PCR, and TCRdb kept only the in-frame ones, dropping some. Of tens of thousands of clones listed, 80% to 90% are singletons. Overall study results and limits: Nonresponders included some who also had low normalized T-cell clonal expansion.

The CDR3 has 15 residues. CDR1 SQVTM and CDR2 ANQGSEA come from the germline V gene. Trimming cost V 1 base and J 3 bases; bases outside gene matches: 3. This clone was found once. Its matching antigen is unknown. The TCR comes from an adult with an advanced solid tumor such as melanoma, head and neck, liver or kidney cancer. The sequencing here drew on CD4+ or CD8+ T cells sorted from blood, taken in a trial of the OX40 agonist ivuxolimab. V is TRBV29-1 and J is TRBJ2-1; 10 bases fit TRBD2. In nucleotides, the CDR3 is TGCAGCGTTGAAGGTACTAGCGGGAACTACAATGAGCAGTTCTTC. Amino acid sequence: CSVEGTSGNYNEQFF.